This T cell receptor (beta chain) was sequenced in a study of response to subunit inactivated influenza vaccine. Findings of the study overall: There was a suggestion from the authors that each seasonal influenza vaccination recruits few new T cells.

One entry per CDR3 protein, called by TCRdb with MiXCR from the RT-PCR reads. The sample shows around 470,000 distinct CDR3 sequences, roughly 7.6% of them seen only once. The germline CDR1 and CDR2 sequences are MNHEY and SVGEGT. The CDR3 runs to 13 residues. With 7 bases clipped from V and 3 bases from J, the junction kept 5 bases outside the gene matches. This clonotype was picked up a small number of times. Its antigen is unidentified. The chain uses TRBV6-2 or TRBV6-3 and TRBJ2-7; 8 bases are a match to TRBD1. The sample here was PBMCs from blood, taken about 23 months after vaccination. The receptor was derived from a man between 50 and 69 years old who received an inactivated influenza vaccine. The CDR3 loop is CASKGQGHYEQYF. The CDR3 DNA is TGTGCCAGCAAAGGACAGGGACACTACGAGCAGTACTTC.